The 21 T cell receptor beta chains listed next were all sequenced from one sample in a study of T-cell memory formation after mild COVID-19. One entry per CDR3 protein, called by TCRdb with MiXCR from the 5' RACE reads. The repertoire holds tens of thousands of distinct CDR3 sequences, with approximately 9% as singletons. Sample: PBMCs or a T cell subset sorted from them (not recorded which). These receptors originate from an adult woman who had mild COVID-19 (a few samples of this study predate the infection). Cell type and time point are not known.

Ten or more counts support this clonotype. The J gene is TRBJ2-7, the V gene TRBV27; the D is unclear. Looked up from germline, CDR1 is MNHEY and CDR2 is SMNVEV (reference sequence). V shed 4 bases and J shed 6 bases, with 13 bases lying between them. There are 13 residues in the CDR3. The CDR3 spells CASSYQQVSEQYF. CDR3 nucleotides: TGTGCCAGCAGTTACCAGCAGGTCTCCGAGCAGTACTTC.

A few counts support this clonotype. The CDR3 protein is CASSGGTGYTDTQYF. CDR3 sequence (DNA): TGTGCCAGCTCCGGAGGGACGGGGTACACAGATACGCAGTATTTT. The chain has TRBV25-1 and TRBJ2-3, with D possibly TRBD2 on 6 matching bases. Germline assignment: CDR1 MGHDK and CDR2 SYGVNS. Trimming removed 8 bases at V and 2 bases at J, with 17 bases between. The CDR3 is 15 residues long.

This clonotype was seen more than once but under ten times. DNA for the CDR3: TGTGCCAGCAGCCTACTCGGGTCAGGTCAAAGAACAGATACGCAGTATTTT. Protein: CASSLLGSGQRTDTQYF. The V gene is TRBV6-5, the J gene TRBJ2-3; D is undetermined. CDR1 and CDR2 (germline): MNHEY, SVGAGI. Deletions cut 6 bases from V and 3 bases from J, with 22 bases between. The CDR3 has 17 amino acids.

This clonotype was observed a few times. The rearrangement joins TRBV7-6 to TRBJ1-5; D might be TRBD1 (6 bases). This CDR3 is 15 amino acids long. Germline CDR1 is SGHVS and CDR2 is FNYEAQ. V lost 1 base, J lost 2 bases, and 9 bases lay in between. CDR3 nucleotide sequence: TGTGCCAGCAGCTTAGAGGGGGATGGCAATCAGCCCCAGCATTTT. Its translation: CASSLEGDGNQPQHF.

The chain links TRBV5-5 to TRBJ2-4, with D maybe TRBD1 (6 bases). The CDR3 loop spans 15 amino acids. Germline V CDR1 and CDR2: SGHKS, YYEKEE (reference sequence). Between the trimmed V and J ends, which lost 5 bases and 0 bases, there was a span of 12 bases. The CDR3 here is CASSPGVVAKNIQYF. The CDR3 DNA reads TGTGCCAGCAGTCCAGGGGTTGTAGCCAAAAACATTCAGTACTTC.

This chain joins TRBV12-3 or TRBV12-4 and TRBJ1-5; weak D call: TRBD1 (5 bases). Trimming left V 6 bases short and J 2 bases short, with 11 bases between. This CDR3 region has 14 residues. The CDR3 nucleotides are TGTGCCAGCAGGGGAAGGGGCCGCAATCAGCCCCAGCATTTT. Protein: CASRGRGRNQPQHF.

This clonotype was observed many times. The chain carries TRBV5-5 and TRBJ2-1; 7 positions match TRBD1. V was clipped by 3 bases and J by 7 bases; unmatched bases: 25. This CDR3 region has 20 residues. In germline, CDR1 is SGHKS, CDR2 YYEKEE (reference sequence). CDR3 bases: TGTGCCAGCAGCTCGCGACAGGGTCAATGGGAGTACGGTCAAGGGAATGAGCAGTTCTTC. It encodes CASSSRQGQWEYGQGNEQFF.

The CDR3: CASSLGTGTYQPQHF. CDR3 nucleotide sequence: TGTGCCAGCAGCTTAGGGACAGGGACTTATCAGCCCCAGCATTTT. The chain carries TRBV7-2 and TRBJ1-5; 8 bases map to TRBD1. J lost 5 bases, V lost 1 base, and 4 bases had no gene match. The CDR3 spans 15 residues. The germline V gene encodes CDR1 SGHTA and CDR2 FQGNSA.

J is TRBJ2-1 and V is TRBV7-2; D remains ambiguous. The CDR3 is made up of 15 amino acids. CDR1 and CDR2 (germline): SGHTA, FQGNSA. The V and J ends lost 0 bases and 2 bases respectively, with 8 bases between them. The CDR3 nucleotides are TGTGCCAGCAGCTTAGCCCAGAATACCTACAATGAGCAGTTCTTC. This gives the protein CASSLAQNTYNEQFF.

This clonotype has ten or more counts. The chain uses TRBV7-4 and TRBJ2-7, with D possibly TRBD2 on 6 matching bases. Trimming took off 5 bases at V and 0 bases at J, with 20 bases between the two ends. The CDR3 has 17 amino acids. Germline CDR1 reads SGHVT; CDR2 reads SQSDAQ. CDR3 coding DNA: TGTGCCAGCAGCCTAAGCCGCGGGGCGGGGACCTCCTACGAGCAGTACTTC. Residues: CASSLSRGAGTSYEQYF.

This clonotype was found many times. The gene calls are TRBV7-9 and TRBJ2-1; TRBD2 aligns across 12 bases. Germline V gene data show CDR1 as SEHNR and CDR2 as FQNEAQ (reference sequence). CDR3 length: 15 residues. The junction had 7 bases not matched to a gene; V was cut back by 3 bases and J by 10 bases. CDR3 coding DNA: TGTGCCAGCAGCTTCCCGACTAGCGGGAGTGAGGAGCAGTTCTTC. Its translation: CASSFPTSGSEEQFF.

This chain uses TRBV4-2 with TRBJ1-5; no firm D call. Trimming removed 4 bases at V and 3 bases at J, with 13 bases between. The CDR3 spans 15 residues. Germline assignment: CDR1 LGHNA and CDR2 YNFKEQ. CDR3 amino acids: CASSLNWALNQPQHF. In DNA form, the CDR3 reads TGTGCCAGCAGCCTCAACTGGGCTCTCAATCAGCCCCAGCATTTT.

This clonotype came up many times. This sequence joins TRBV20-1 and TRBJ2-5; a possible D gene is TRBD1 (6 bases). V was trimmed by 3 bases and J by 5 bases, leaving 13 bases between them. This CDR3 region has 13 residues. The germline gives CDR1 DFQATT, CDR2 SNEGSKA (reference sequence). The DNA for the CDR3 is TGCAGTGCTAGGCTACAGGGTTGGGAGACCCAGTACTTC. Amino acids: CSARLQGWETQYF.

The table lists this clonotype with a few counts. This rearrangement joins TRBV9 to TRBJ2-5, with 8 bases aligning to TRBD2. The CDR3 length is 15 residues. Germline-derived CDR1 and CDR2 are SGDLS and YYNGEE. V was clipped by 0 bases and J by 5 bases; unmatched bases: 6. Here the CDR3 reads CASSVDRLAMETQYF. Here the CDR3 DNA reads TGTGCCAGCAGCGTAGATCGACTAGCGATGGAGACCCAGTACTTC.

In its sample, this clonotype was seen a few times. The chain has TRBV2 and TRBJ1-6, with TRBD1 matching 7 bases. CDR3 length: 15 amino acids. V gave up 7 bases and J gave up 9 bases; unmatched junction bases: 12. Germline loops: CDR1 SNHLY, CDR2 FYNNEI. As DNA, the CDR3 is TGTGCCAGCAACCAGGGGGGGAACCTAGGTTCACCCCTCCACTTT. Protein: CASNQGGNLGSPLHF.

This chain connects TRBV15 to TRBJ1-1, with D unresolved. V shed 0 bases and J shed 3 bases, with 11 bases lying between them. Germline values: CDR1 LNHNV, CDR2 YYDKDF (reference sequence). The CDR3 totals 15 residues. The CDR3 loop is CATSRDLMWDTEAFF. CDR3 nucleotide sequence: TGTGCCACCAGCAGAGATTTAATGTGGGACACTGAAGCTTTCTTT.

The rearrangement joins TRBV12-3 or TRBV12-4 to TRBJ1-1, with D uncertain. The ends were cut back, 6 bases at V and 1 base at J, with 18 bases in the middle. The CDR3 has 16 residues. The CDR3 nucleotides are TGTGCCAGCAGCCCCGTCTCATGGAGGCCGAACACTGAAGCTTTCTTT. This sequence encodes CASSPVSWRPNTEAFF.

This clonotype came up many times. In nucleotides, the CDR3 is TGCAGCGTTCTCCGGGACAGGGCCCCCTACGAGCAGTACTTC. Translating it yields CSVLRDRAPYEQYF. This chain links TRBV29-1 with TRBJ2-7; 9 bases map to TRBD1. The CDR3 contains 14 residues. Germline V gene lookup returns CDR1 SQVTM and CDR2 ANQGSEA. After removal of 5 bases from V and 2 bases from J, the junction contained 7 bases not matched to a gene.

This clonotype showed up just once. This chain links TRBV7-2 with TRBJ2-5, with 12 bases identical to TRBD2. Germline V gene sequence: CDR1 SGHTA, CDR2 FQGNSA. With V trimmed by 1 base and J by 5 bases, 2 bases remained unmatched. CDR3 length: 15 amino acids. The CDR3 loop is CASSLDGTSGETQYF. As DNA, the CDR3 is TGTGCCAGCAGCTTAGACGGGACTAGCGGGGAGACCCAGTACTTC.

This clonotype was recorded at least ten times. The J gene is TRBJ1-3, the V gene TRBV29-1; 7 nucleotides match TRBD1. This CDR3 has 15 amino acids. The germline V gene encodes CDR1 SQVTM and CDR2 ANQGSEA. V lost 0 bases and J lost 2; bases outside the gene matches: 4. CDR3 DNA: TGCAGCGTTGAAGATCGGGACAGAACTGGAAACACCATATATTTT. Protein product: CSVEDRDRTGNTIYF.

This clonotype was found a few times. The V and J genes are TRBV9 and TRBJ2-1; 15 bases line up with TRBD2. Per the germline V gene, CDR1 is SGDLS and CDR2 is YYNGEE. Trimming at V came to 4 bases and at J to 3 bases, leaving 5 bases not matched to a gene. The CDR3 has 17 residues. This CDR3 is CASSFGTSGGNYNEQFF. The CDR3 DNA follows: TGTGCCAGCAGCTTCGGGACTAGCGGGGGGAACTACAATGAGCAGTTCTTC.